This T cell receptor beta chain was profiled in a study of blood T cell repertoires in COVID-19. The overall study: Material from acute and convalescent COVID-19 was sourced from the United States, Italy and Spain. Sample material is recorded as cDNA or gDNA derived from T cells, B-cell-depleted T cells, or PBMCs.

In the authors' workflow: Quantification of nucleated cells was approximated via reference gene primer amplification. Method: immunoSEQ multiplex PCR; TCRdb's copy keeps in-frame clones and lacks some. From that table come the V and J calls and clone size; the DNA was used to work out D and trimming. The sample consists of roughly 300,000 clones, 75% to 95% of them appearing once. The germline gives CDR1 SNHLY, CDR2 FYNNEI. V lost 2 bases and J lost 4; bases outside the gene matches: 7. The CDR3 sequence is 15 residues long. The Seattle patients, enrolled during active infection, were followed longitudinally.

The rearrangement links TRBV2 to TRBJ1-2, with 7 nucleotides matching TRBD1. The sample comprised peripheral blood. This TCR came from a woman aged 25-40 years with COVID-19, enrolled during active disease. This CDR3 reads CASSEKNRGSYGYTF. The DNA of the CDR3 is TGTGCCAGCAGTGAAAAAAACAGGGGAAGCTATGGCTACACCTTC.